This T cell receptor (beta chain) is from a study of blood T cell repertoires in COVID-19. Data came from immunoSEQ multiplex PCR; TCRdb stores just in-frame clones and leaves some out. The sample holds roughly 180,000 clones; 75% to 85% are singletons and the top ten take 8.1%. V lost 3 bases and J lost 4, with 10 bases in between. From germline, CDR1 is SGDLS and CDR2 YYNGEE. The CDR3 has 13 amino acids. Material for sequencing was peripheral blood. The chain employs TRBV9 and TRBJ1-2; maybe TRBD1 (6 bases). This TCR was recovered from a woman in her sixties or seventies with COVID-19, enrolled during active disease. CDR3 DNA: TGTGCCAGCAGCGCCAGGGGCCCCTATGGCTACACCTTC. Translation: CASSARGPYGYTF.